This TCR beta chain appears in the sequencing data of a study of CD8 T cells in cerebrospinal fluid in Alzheimer's disease (dated by TCRdb to 2018 to 2020). General notes on the study: The study assessed CSF T cell clonal expansion with two single-cell approaches: plate-based nested PCR sequencing and droplet-based sequencing. The droplet-based CSF comparison of patients and controls included 9 healthy controls (about 11,000 cells) and 9 patients with MCI or Alzheimer's disease (just over 10,000 cells). CSF gene-expression analysis, which included Parkinson's disease patients, covered 24 samples in total. The study tested whether clonally expanded T cells were present in cerebrospinal fluid from healthy elderly individuals and from patients with neurodegenerative disease.

With no count recorded, this clonotype is classed as medium-sized (0.01 to 0.1%) from frequency. The antigen it recognizes is unknown. Study-wide findings and limitations: In pooled data, a highly expanded clone (at least 3% of TCRs) occurred in 1 of 10 healthy subjects versus 4 of 6 Alzheimer's patients. Only samples with detectable clones went into the overall clonality comparison: 11 healthy, 5 MCI, 5 AD, and 6 PD. The largest CSF clone made up a higher percentage of TCRs in patients with MCI or Alzheimer's disease than in controls. The EBV-specific clones were neither the most highly expanded clones nor enriched among patients. Finding EBV-specific TCRs in CSF, the authors cautioned, does not establish a causal link between EBV and Alzheimer's disease.

Every participant was in good physical condition and had no acute infectious disease. For droplet-based sequencing, live CSF cells were sorted using a live/dead marker. CSF was obtained by lumbar puncture, and immune cells were pelleted by centrifugation at 300g. CSF samples were checked for red blood cells, and any sample contaminated with blood was excluded. CSF cells were cryopreserved in freezing medium, frozen overnight at -80 °C, and then stored in liquid nitrogen. Before analysis, CSF samples were kept in storage for less than seven months. Reading the germline V gene gives CDR1 KGHSH and CDR2 LQKENI. The CDR3 goes from the cysteine to the phenylalanine over 12 residues. DNA was not recorded. Receptors were amplified or captured by 10x single-cell sequencing. Profiling of CSF cells was done with 10X Genomics single-cell V(D)J and 5' gene-expression libraries. An Illumina NextSeq550 was used to sequence CSF single-cell TCR libraries. On the study's bioinformatics: After V(D)J reads were mapped to the vdj-GRCh38 alts ensemble 2.0.0 reference, the Cell Ranger vdj pipeline was used to analyse the reads. Cell barcodes sharing the same set of productive CDR3 nucleotide sequences were defined as clonotypes. Clonotype information was added to Seurat v3.0 gene-expression metadata to link clonality with transcriptional profiles. Exclusion was applied to CSF cells with more than 1,800 genes, more than 7,500 UMIs or more than 10% mitochondrial reads. To identify TCRs with known antigen specificity, CDR3-beta sequences were compared against VDJdb. Only TCRs with complete alpha and beta chains were included in the network analysis of clone sharing, which used the R package qgraph. TCRdb reprocessed the reads, reporting each CDR3 protein sequence once and no DNA. The V and J calls were not made by the authors but by TCRdb's processing. The sample table holds roughly 1,600 distinct CDR3 sequences. The top ten constitute 10% of the sample.

Material: cerebrospinal fluid. The receptor was derived from a human donor in good health. This sequence uses TRBV18 and TRBJ1-4. The CDR3 protein is CASSGGNEKLFF.